These 9 T cell receptor beta chains share one sample of origin, sequenced in a study of blood T cell repertoires in COVID-19. Using immunoSEQ multiplex PCR, the repertoire was profiled, and TCRdb retains in-frame clones only, with some absent. Of some 150,000 clones in the sample, roughly 87% are singletons; the top ten hold roughly 4%. Specimen: peripheral blood. The receptor set was obtained from a woman aged 55-69 years who had recovered from COVID-19.

This chain connects TRBV5-1 to TRBJ2-7; TRBD1 aligns across 8 bases. CDR1 and CDR2 (germline): SGHRS, YFSETQ. Unmatched junction bases numbered 8, after V lost 0 bases and J lost 3 bases. This CDR3 is 16 amino acids long. CDR3 loop: CASSLGPGQGNYEQYF. In DNA form, the CDR3 reads TGCGCCAGCAGCTTGGGACCCGGACAGGGAAACTACGAGCAGTACTTC.

The CDR3 sequence: CASRWGSNEKLFF. DNA of the CDR3: TGTGCCAGTCGTTGGGGCTCGAATGAAAAACTGTTTTTT. The chain combines TRBV19 with TRBJ1-4; D might be TRBD1 (5 bases). Trimming removed 8 bases from V and 5 bases from J, with 12 bases in between. The CDR3 loop spans 13 amino acids. Germline CDR1 is LNHDA and CDR2 is SQIVND (reference sequence).

The V and J genes are TRBV7-3 and TRBJ2-1, with TRBD1 as a possible D gene (5 bases). With 5 bases removed from V and 9 bases from J, the gap between germline ends came to 14 bases. This CDR3 contains 13 residues. Germline V lookup: CDR1 SGHTA, CDR2 FQGTGA. The CDR3 nucleotides read TGTGCCAGCAGCGTCAATCAGGGCCGTGAGCAGTTCTTC. Residues: CASSVNQGREQFF.

V is TRBV6-4 and J is TRBJ2-1, with 10 bases fitting TRBD2. The germline CDR1 and CDR2 sequences are MRHNA and SNTAGT. The CDR3 totals 15 residues. V was clipped by 6 bases and J by 8 bases; unmatched bases: 10. CDR3 protein: CASSADSGGFDEQFF. The CDR3 nucleotides are TGTGCCAGCAGCGCCGATAGCGGGGGGTTCGATGAGCAGTTCTTC.

This sequence joins TRBV4-1 and TRBJ1-1; 8 nucleotides line up with TRBD1. Germline CDR1 MGHRA, CDR2 YSYEKL. J was trimmed by 5 bases and V by 4 bases; bases with no gene match: 9. The CDR3 runs 15 residues. The CDR3 is CASSLRQGMVTEAFF. The CDR3 bases are TGCGCCAGCAGCCTACGACAGGGGATGGTTACTGAAGCTTTCTTT.

This chain connects TRBV19 to TRBJ2-7, with D maybe TRBD2 (5 bases). The V gene's germline CDR1 is LNHDA and CDR2 SQIVND (reference sequence). Trimming shortened V by 3 bases and J by 3 bases, and 9 bases separated the two germline ends. The CDR3 runs to 13 residues. The CDR3 protein is CASSISGNYEQYF. The CDR3 coding sequence is TGTGCCAGTAGTATTTCGGGGAACTACGAGCAGTACTTC.

This chain joins TRBV10-2 and TRBJ2-2; TRBD1 agrees at 9 bases. Per the germline V gene, CDR1 is WSHSY and CDR2 is SAAADI. V lost 7 bases, J lost 6 bases, and 6 bases stayed unmatched. The CDR3 loop spans 14 amino acids. CDR3 bases: TGCGCCAGCACGACAGGGGGAAGGGCCGGGGAGCTGTTTTTT. It yields the protein CASTTGGRAGELFF.

The V and J genes are TRBV15 and TRBJ1-1; D is perhaps TRBD1 (5 bases). The CDR3 totals 14 residues. Between the trimmed V and J ends, which lost 6 bases and 0 bases, there was a span of 11 bases. Germline V gene sequence: CDR1 LNHNV, CDR2 YYDKDF (reference sequence). The CDR3, as DNA: TGTGCCACCAGAGCTGGACACCTGAACACTGAAGCTTTCTTT. Its translation is CATRAGHLNTEAFF.

The CDR3 sequence: CSVLSGGHQETQYF. The CDR3 nucleotides are TGCAGCGTTCTCAGCGGGGGGCACCAAGAGACCCAGTACTTC. The V gene is TRBV29-1, the J gene TRBJ2-5, with 9 bases that match TRBD2. Germline CDR1 and CDR2: SQVTM and ANQGSEA. The trim removed 5 bases at V and 0 bases at J, leaving 4 bases unmatched. This CDR3 is built from 14 residues.